The 4 T cell receptor beta chains below all came from one sample that was sequenced in a study of cytomegalovirus exposure and HLA in healthy donors. Vbeta (60) and Jbeta (13) primers were used in the PCR. The assay was immunoSEQ multiplex PCR, and TCRdb's table has in-frame clones only and misses some. The sample has approximately 82,000 clones, 60% to 85% seen once; the top ten hold approximately 1.5%. Sample: PBMCs. All receptors come from a man between 40 and 49 years old in good health and CMV-seronegative.

This chain links TRBV19 with TRBJ1-5, with D possibly being TRBD1 (6 bases). Germline CDR1 LNHDA, CDR2 SQIVND (reference sequence). V lost 5 bases and J lost 2, with 31 bases in between. The length of the CDR3 is 21 residues. The CDR3 coding sequence is TGTGCCAGTAGTTCGAAAGGGGGAGGAGCAGGGAGGGTTATGGGCAATCAGCCCCAGCATTTT. Translated: CASSSKGGGAGRVMGNQPQHF.

This chain connects TRBV25-1 to TRBJ2-1; D is ambiguous. Trimming cost V 2 bases and J 11 bases, with 4 bases left between them. Germline values: CDR1 MGHDK, CDR2 SYGVNS. The CDR3 is 10 residues long. CDR3 amino acids: CASSETQQFF. DNA of the CDR3: TGTGCCAGCAGTGAAACACAGCAGTTCTTC.

The V and J genes are TRBV19 and TRBJ1-3, with TRBD1 identical over 10 bases. This CDR3 has 14 amino acids. V shed 9 bases and J 3 bases; nucleotides not matched to a gene: 5. Germline V gene sequence: CDR1 LNHDA, CDR2 SQIVND (reference sequence). CDR3 amino acids: CASQGQGFGNTIYF. The CDR3, as DNA: TGTGCCAGCCAGGGACAGGGGTTTGGAAACACCATATATTTT.

This chain uses TRBV27 with TRBJ1-2; D is ambiguous. CDR3 length: 13 amino acids. V gave up 3 bases and J gave up 8 bases, with 13 bases separating them. Germline V gene sequence: CDR1 MNHEY, CDR2 SMNVEV (reference sequence). The CDR3 nucleotides read TGTGCCAGCAGTTTGCGGGGATCTGGAGGCTACACCTTC. Translated: CASSLRGSGGYTF.